Below are 6 T cell receptor beta chains sequenced from a single sample in a study of cytomegalovirus exposure and HLA in healthy donors. The PCR used 60 Vbeta and 13 Jbeta primers. Profiling relied on immunoSEQ multiplex PCR, and the TCRdb table lists in-frame clones only, not all of them. The table has approximately 190,000 clones, approximately 81% seen once. Sequencing used PBMCs. The receptors derive from a woman aged 18 to 35 in good health and CMV-seropositive.

The chain employs TRBV13 and TRBJ1-2; 9 bases are a match to TRBD1. The CDR3 length is 15 residues. Trimming cost V 5 bases and J 5 bases; bases outside gene matches: 9. Germline V gives CDR1 PRHDT, CDR2 FYEKMQ (reference sequence). CDR3 coding DNA: TGTGCCAGCAGCAAACCGGGACAGGGTATTTATGGCTACACCTTC. Its translation: CASSKPGQGIYGYTF.

The V call is TRBV29-1, the J call TRBJ2-3; 7 bases agree with TRBD1. The CDR3 has 12 amino acids. Per the germline V gene, CDR1 is SQVTM and CDR2 is ANQGSEA. Unmatched junction bases numbered 5, after V lost 7 bases and J lost 4 bases. CDR3 bases: TGCAGCGCGACAGGGATCGCAGATACGCAGTATTTT. This gives the protein CSATGIADTQYF.

The rearrangement joins TRBV10-3 to TRBJ2-5; possibly TRBD2 for D (6 bases). The CDR3 has 16 residues. Germline-derived CDR1 and CDR2 are ENHRY and SYGVKD. V was pared by 2 bases and J by 2 bases, with 15 bases between. CDR3 in DNA: TGTGCCATCAGTGAGATGGCGGGGAGACCGCAAGAGACCCAGTACTTC. As protein: CAISEMAGRPQETQYF.

This chain uses TRBV2 with TRBJ2-1, with TRBD2 matching over 9 bases. The CDR3 length is 14 residues. Germline trimming cut 4 bases from V and 4 bases from J; bases unmatched to any gene: 2. In germline, CDR1 is SNHLY, CDR2 FYNNEI. CDR3 nucleotides: TGTGCCAGCAGTGGACTAGCGGAGTACAATGAGCAGTTCTTC. Protein product: CASSGLAEYNEQFF.

The V and J genes are TRBV7-6 and TRBJ1-3, with D unclear. The CDR3 runs to 14 residues. Trimming stripped 5 bases from V and 0 bases from J, with 8 bases between. Germline V CDR1 and CDR2: SGHVS, FNYEAQ. The CDR3 bases are TGTGCCAGCAGCGCCACGAGCTCTGGAAACACCATATATTTT. Amino acid sequence: CASSATSSGNTIYF.

The chain recombines TRBV5-1 with TRBJ1-6; tentative D call: TRBD1 (5 bases). The V gene's germline CDR1 is SGHRS and CDR2 YFSETQ. With 2 bases removed from V and 8 bases from J, the gap between germline ends came to 11 bases. CDR3 length: 14 amino acids. This CDR3 reads CASSFKLQDSPLHF. The CDR3, as DNA: TGCGCCAGCAGCTTCAAACTACAGGATTCACCCCTCCACTTT.